The 22 T cell receptor beta chains below come from one sample, sequenced in a study of T cell responses to AZD1222 COVID-19 vaccine. Method: immunoSEQ multiplex PCR; TCRdb's copy keeps in-frame clones and lacks some. Of more than 120,000 clones listed, nearly 90% are singletons. Specimen: peripheral blood, collected 28 days after the second dose of the MenACWY control vaccine. These receptors originate from an adult who received the MenACWY meningococcal vaccine as a control.

The chain links TRBV29-1 to TRBJ1-2; D may be TRBD1 (5 bases). The CDR3 sequence is 14 residues long. V lost 0 bases, J lost 4 bases, and 12 bases lay in between. Germline V CDR1 and CDR2: SQVTM, ANQGSEA. The DNA for the CDR3 is TGCAGCGTTGAAGACAGAAGGGGAGCCTATGGCTACACCTTC. Protein product: CSVEDRRGAYGYTF.

The V call is TRBV28, the J call TRBJ2-7, with D possibly matching TRBD2 (5 bases). V was pared by 6 bases and J by 3 bases, with 6 bases between. The germline gives CDR1 MDHEN, CDR2 SYDVKM. The length of the CDR3 is 11 residues. This chain's CDR3 is CASSGIYEQYF. CDR3 coding DNA: TGTGCCAGCAGCGGGATCTACGAGCAGTACTTC.

This CDR3 reads CASSQGRSNQPQHF. In DNA form, the CDR3 reads TGTGCCAGCAGCCAGGGCCGTTCCAATCAGCCCCAGCATTTT. J is TRBJ1-5 and V is TRBV3-1 (or the pseudogene TRBV3-2), with D hard to call. CDR1 is LGHDT and CDR2 is YNNKEL in the germline V gene (reference sequence). V was cut by 3 bases and J by 3 bases, with 9 bases left in between. The CDR3 is 14 amino acids.

The chain uses TRBV5-5 and TRBJ1-2, with no clear D. This CDR3 contains 14 residues. Germline V gives CDR1 SGHKS, CDR2 YYEKEE (reference sequence). V lost 4 bases and J lost 4, with 14 bases in between. CDR3 DNA: TGTGCCAGCAGCCCGGGTCCTTACTTCTATGGCTACACCTTC. Translated, it gives CASSPGPYFYGYTF.

The V gene is TRBV12-3 or TRBV12-4, the J gene TRBJ2-1; D unclear. Trimming shortened V by 4 bases and J by 4 bases, and 8 bases separated the two germline ends. This CDR3 comprises 13 residues. CDR3 in amino acids: CASSSGVYNEQFF. For the CDR3, the DNA is TGTGCCAGCAGTTCAGGAGTATACAATGAGCAGTTCTTC.

V gene TRBV7-9 combines with J gene TRBJ1-2, with D maybe TRBD1 (5 bases). The CDR3 is 12 residues long. Germline CDR1 SEHNR, CDR2 FQNEAQ (reference sequence). Between the trimmed V and J ends, which lost 7 bases and 5 bases, there was a span of 11 bases. The DNA of the CDR3 is TGTGCCAGCATGTCCAGGGAGTATGGCTACACCTTC. This translates into CASMSREYGYTF. The full variable domain, completed using reference TRBV7-9 and TRBJ1-2, is DTGVSQNPRHKITKRGQNVTFRCDPISEHNRLYWYRQTLGQGPEFLTYFQNEAQLEKSRLLSDRFSAERPKGSFSTLEIQRTEQGDSAMYLCASMSREYGYTFGSGTRLTVV.

The chain recombines TRBV6-5 with TRBJ1-2; 10 nucleotides agree with TRBD1. The CDR3 is 14 amino acids. V shed 6 bases, J shed 8 bases, and the junction held 9 bases outside the gene matches. Germline-derived CDR1 and CDR2 are MNHEY and SVGAGI. Here the CDR3 reads CASRPTGTGDGYTF. CDR3 DNA sequence: TGTGCCAGCAGGCCAACCGGGACAGGGGACGGCTACACCTTC.

The chain links TRBV7-9 to TRBJ2-2; 8 bases are shared with TRBD1. Germline values: CDR1 SEHNR, CDR2 FQNEAQ (reference sequence). Unmatched junction bases numbered 7, after V lost 1 base and J lost 6 bases. The CDR3 is 16 residues long. CDR3: CASSLVQGAESGELFF. CDR3 nucleotide sequence: TGTGCCAGCAGCTTAGTTCAGGGGGCGGAATCCGGGGAGCTGTTTTTT.

V usage is TRBV28 and J usage is TRBJ1-1, with 9 bases identical to TRBD1. This CDR3 has 17 residues. V gave up 5 bases and J gave up 3 bases; unmatched junction bases: 13. Germline V gene sequence: CDR1 MDHEN, CDR2 SYDVKM. Here the CDR3 DNA reads TGTGCCAGCAGTCCCCCATACCCACAGGGGGCGGACACTGAAGCTTTCTTT. This codes for CASSPPYPQGADTEAFF.

In its sample, this clone was seen once. The chain recombines TRBV5-1 with TRBJ2-7; D not certain. Trimming pared 5 bases from V and 9 bases from J, leaving 12 bases between. Germline CDR1 is SGHRS and CDR2 is YFSETQ. The CDR3 is 11 amino acids. The CDR3 reads CASRGWAVQYF. CDR3 bases: TGCGCCAGCAGAGGGTGGGCCGTGCAGTACTTC.

In this sample, this clone turned up a few times. The rearrangement joins TRBV11-3 to TRBJ1-4; maybe TRBD1 (6 bases). The CDR3 is 15 residues long. Trimming shortened V by 5 bases and J by 0 bases, and 10 bases separated the two germline ends. Germline CDR1 is SGHNT and CDR2 is YENEEA. CDR3 sequence (DNA): TGTGCCAGCAGCCCGGGGGCAGCAACTAATGAAAAACTGTTTTTT. Its translation is CASSPGAATNEKLFF.

This clone was seen once. V and J are TRBV18 and TRBJ2-3; 7 bases match TRBD2. The CDR3 length is 14 residues. Germline lookup yields CDR1 KGHSH and CDR2 LQKENI. Germline trimming cut 2 bases from V and 4 bases from J; bases unmatched to any gene: 3. The CDR3 here is CASSPSSGADTQYF. In DNA form, the CDR3 reads TGTGCCAGCTCACCATCGAGCGGGGCAGATACGCAGTATTTT.

The chain joins TRBV19 to TRBJ2-3, with D possibly TRBD1 on 6 matching bases. V lost 4 bases, J lost 4 bases, and 18 bases lay in between. The germline gives CDR1 LNHDA, CDR2 SQIVND (reference sequence). The CDR3 runs 16 residues. DNA for the CDR3: TGTGCCAGTAGTACCTGGATGGGGGCTCTTCCAGATACGCAGTATTTT. As protein: CASSTWMGALPDTQYF.

The chain recombines TRBV7-9 with TRBJ2-2; weak D call: TRBD1 (6 bases). The CDR3 contains 15 residues. Germline lookup yields CDR1 SEHNR and CDR2 FQNEAQ (reference sequence). The V gene lost 3 bases and the J gene lost 3 bases, with 11 bases spanning the gap. CDR3 DNA: TGTGCCAGCAGCTTCAGGGGATTCGACACCGGGGAGCTGTTTTTT. Translation gives CASSFRGFDTGELFF.

The chain joins TRBV7-6 to TRBJ2-3; D gene unclear. Between the trimmed V and J ends, which lost 4 bases and 4 bases, there was a span of 12 bases. This CDR3 is built from 14 residues. CDR1 is SGHVS and CDR2 is FNYEAQ in the germline V gene. CDR3 in amino acids: CASSSNIVADTQYF. CDR3 coding DNA: TGTGCCAGCAGCTCAAATATAGTGGCAGATACGCAGTATTTT.

This clone was observed a handful of times. The gene calls are TRBV18 and TRBJ1-1; 8 bases map to TRBD1. The CDR3 extends over 12 amino acids. Germline-derived CDR1 and CDR2 are KGHSH and LQKENI. V lost 5 bases to trimming and J lost 5 bases; unmatched junction nucleotides: 1. As DNA, the CDR3 is TGTGCCAGCTCAGACAGGGGTACTGAAGCTTTCTTT. The encoded protein is CASSDRGTEAFF.

J is TRBJ1-5 and V is TRBV30, with D possibly matching TRBD1 (6 bases). The CDR3 sequence is 13 residues long. Germline CDR1 GTSNPN, CDR2 SVGIG (reference sequence). Between the trimmed V and J ends, which lost 2 bases and 7 bases, there was a span of 12 bases. For the CDR3, the DNA is TGTGCCTGGAGTCGCGGGGGCCTGCAGCCCCAGCATTTT. This encodes CAWSRGGLQPQHF. The full variable domain, completed using reference TRBV30 and TRBJ1-5, is SQTIHQWPATLVQPVGSPLSLECTVEGTSNPNLYWYRQAAGRGLQLLFYSVGIGQISSEVPQNLSASRPQDRQFILSSKKLLLSDSGFYLCAWSRGGLQPQHFGDGTRLSIL.

V usage is TRBV3-1 (or the pseudogene TRBV3-2) and J usage is TRBJ1-1; D unclear. The CDR3 length is 15 residues. Deletions cut 1 base from V and 0 bases from J, with 9 bases between. CDR1 LGHDT and CDR2 YNNKEL come from the germline V gene (reference sequence). The CDR3 is CASSQAALMNTEAFF. The CDR3 coding sequence is TGTGCCAGCAGCCAAGCAGCGTTGATGAACACTGAAGCTTTCTTT.

This clone occurred once. The chain employs TRBV6-6 and TRBJ2-2; maybe TRBD2 (7 bases). This CDR3 region has 14 residues. The ends were cut back, 4 bases at V and 5 bases at J, with 11 bases in the middle. Germline lookup yields CDR1 MNHNY and CDR2 SVGAGI (reference sequence). CDR3 amino acids: CASSSRGGTGELFF. The CDR3 DNA reads as TGTGCCAGCAGTTCTAGGGGGGGGACCGGGGAGCTGTTTTTT.

This clone was recorded only once. The rearrangement uses TRBV4-3 and TRBJ1-5, with a weak D call TRBD1 (5 bases). V was clipped by 0 bases and J by 5 bases, with 11 bases between them. Germline-derived CDR1 and CDR2 are LGHNA and YSLEER. The CDR3 runs 15 residues. Here the CDR3 reads CASSQDRQFHQPQHF. The CDR3 nucleotides read TGCGCCAGCAGCCAAGATCGACAGTTCCATCAGCCCCAGCATTTT.

The chain is built from TRBV15 and TRBJ2-1; maybe TRBD1 (5 bases). This CDR3 is built from 16 residues. Trimming shortened V by 0 bases and J by 4 bases, and 13 bases separated the two germline ends. The V gene's germline CDR1 is LNHNV and CDR2 YYDKDF (reference sequence). In nucleotides, the CDR3 is TGTGCCACCAGCAGAGATATAGACAGTGCGTACAATGAGCAGTTCTTC. Translated: CATSRDIDSAYNEQFF.

The rearrangement links TRBV2 to TRBJ2-6; TRBD1 agrees at 7 bases. Germline V gene data show CDR1 as SNHLY and CDR2 as FYNNEI. J gave up 0 bases and V 4 bases, and 12 bases lay outside the gene matches. The CDR3 extends over 19 amino acids. The CDR3 region is CASSGAPGQLSSGANVLTF. The DNA of the CDR3 is TGTGCCAGCAGTGGGGCGCCGGGACAGTTAAGCTCTGGGGCCAACGTCCTGACTTTC.